This is a list of T cell receptor beta chains from one sample in a study of blood T cell repertoires in COVID-19. Only in-frame clones appear in the TCRdb table, and some are missing; sequencing was by immunoSEQ multiplex PCR. The data show 210,000 or so clones, 80% seen once. Sequencing input: PBMCs or T cells enriched from blood (not recorded which). The receptors stem from a woman aged 40 to 50 with acute COVID-19. CDR3s include the opening cysteine and the closing phenylalanine or tryptophan. A D gene is named only where the DNA matches it firmly. Only some rows state a clone size, as once, few, many or a class for expanded clones.

D	J	size	V	DNA	CDR3
NA	TRBJ1-5	NA	TRBV28	TGTGCCAGCAGTTTAGGTCGGGGGAATCAGCCCCAGCATTTT	CASSLGRGNQPQHF
NA	TRBJ2-7	NA	TRBV11-2	TGTGCCAGCAGCTTAGAAACAGGGTTTTTTTACGAGCAGTACTTC	CASSLETGFFYEQYF
TRBD1	TRBJ2-1	NA	TRBV27	TGTGCCAGCCGCCGGGGTGGAAGACAGGGGGCATACAATGAGCAGTTCTTC	CASRRGGRQGAYNEQFF
NA	TRBJ1-5	NA	TRBV3-1/TRBV3-2	TGTGCCAGCAGCAACCGGGGACTCAATCAGCCCCAGCATTTT	CASSNRGLNQPQHF
NA	TRBJ2-3	NA	TRBV29-1	TGCAGCGTTGACGAAGGGGGAGATACGCAGTATTTT	CSVDEGGDTQYF
NA	TRBJ2-3	NA	TRBV7-2	TGTGCCAGCAGCTTACTAGCAGCAGATACGCAGTATTTT	CASSLLAADTQYF
TRBD1	TRBJ2-7	NA	TRBV15	TGTGCCACCAGCTTGGGACAGGGTTTCGACGAGCAGTACTTC	CATSLGQGFDEQYF
NA	TRBJ2-7	NA	TRBV9	TGTGCCAGCAGCGCAAACATCAACACCTACGAGCAGTACTTC	CASSANINTYEQYF
NA	TRBJ2-7	once	TRBV30	TGTGCCTGGAGAGGGGGAACCAAGCAGTACTTC	CAWRGGTKQYF
TRBD1	TRBJ2-2	NA	TRBV19	TGTGCCAGTAGTATAGGGCGGACAGGGGCGGACACCGGGGAGCTGTTTTTT	CASSIGRTGADTGELFF
TRBD1	TRBJ2-2	once	TRBV29-1	TGCAGCGTCCGACTCCTGGGACAGGGCTTCGCCGGGGAGCTGTTTTTT	CSVRLLGQGFAGELFF
NA	TRBJ2-7	NA	TRBV28	TGTGCCAGCAGTCCAGGGTATCGCGAGCAGTACTTC	CASSPGYREQYF
NA	TRBJ1-2	NA	TRBV5-6	TGTGCCAGCAGCTTTTGGGCAGGGGACGGCTACACCTTC	CASSFWAGDGYTF
TRBD1	TRBJ1-4	NA	TRBV28	TGTGCCAGCACCGCCGCCGGGACAGGGTCCGAAAAACTGTTTTTT	CASTAAGTGSEKLFF
TRBD2	TRBJ2-3	few	TRBV6-1	TGTGCCAGCAGTGAAATAGCGGGGGGGCCAGATACGCAGTATTTT	CASSEIAGGPDTQYF
TRBD1	TRBJ1-1	once	TRBV30	TGTGCCTGGAGTGTACACAGGGGCACTGAAGCTTTCTTT	CAWSVHRGTEAFF
NA	TRBJ1-1	NA	TRBV29-1	TGCAGCGTTGAAGTTGGCAGGGGCACTGAAGCTTTCTTT	CSVEVGRGTEAFF
NA	TRBJ2-2	once	TRBV29-1	TGCAGCGCCCCCACAATGAACACCGGGGAGCTGTTTTTT	CSAPTMNTGELFF
NA	TRBJ2-3	NA	TRBV5-1	TGCGCCAGCAGCGGGAGCGTCGCAGATACGCAGTATTTT	CASSGSVADTQYF
TRBD2	TRBJ2-1	NA	TRBV5-4	TGTGCCAGCAGCTTGCGGGAGGGATCCTACAATGAGCAGTTCTTC	CASSLREGSYNEQFF
NA	TRBJ2-3	NA	TRBV7-3	TGTGCCAGCAGCAGGACTGGGAGCGTCACAGATACGCAGTATTTT	CASSRTGSVTDTQYF
NA	TRBJ1-5	NA	TRBV19	TGTGCCAGTAGTGCTACATCACAGGGCAATCAGCCCCAGCATTTT	CASSATSQGNQPQHF
NA	TRBJ1-2	NA	TRBV6-1	TGTGCCAGCAGTGAAGCTCGGTTCTCCAACGGCTACACCTTC	CASSEARFSNGYTF
NA	TRBJ1-5	NA	TRBV27	TGTGCCAGCAGTATCAAATCAGGCAATCAGCCCCAGCATTTT	CASSIKSGNQPQHF
TRBD1	TRBJ2-7	NA	TRBV5-1	TGCGCCAGCAGCCAAGGACAGGGGAAGTACCACGAGCAGTACTTC	CASSQGQGKYHEQYF
NA	TRBJ2-5	NA	TRBV30	TGTGCCTGGAGTCGCGGGGGCGGAAAGACCCAGTACTTC	CAWSRGGGKTQYF
NA	TRBJ2-1	NA	TRBV27	TGTGCCAGCAGTTTAAGCAGGACTGCCCTACTCAATGAGCAGTTCTTC	CASSLSRTALLNEQFF
TRBD1	TRBJ1-2	NA	TRBV28	TGTGCCAGCAGTAATACAGGGGGCGGTAGCTATGGCTACACCTTC	CASSNTGGGSYGYTF
TRBD1	TRBJ2-7	NA	TRBV19	TGTGCCAGTACCCCGGGACAGGTCCCCTACGAGCAGTACTTC	CASTPGQVPYEQYF
NA	TRBJ1-3	NA	TRBV2	TGTGCCACTAGCCTAGGCGGGGATGGAAACACCATATATTTT	CATSLGGDGNTIYF
TRBD2	TRBJ2-5	few	TRBV7-7	TGTGCTAGCAGCCACGTAGCGGGGGAAAAGACCCAGTACTTC	CASSHVAGEKTQYF
NA	TRBJ1-2	NA	TRBV11-2	TGTGCCAGCAGCTTAGATCTCAGAGAGGTCTATGGCTACACCTTC	CASSLDLREVYGYTF
TRBD2	TRBJ2-1	NA	TRBV24-1	TGTGCCACCAGTGACCCGACTAGCGGTTCCTACAATGAGCAGTTCTTC	CATSDPTSGSYNEQFF
TRBD2	TRBJ2-2	NA	TRBV28	TGTGCCAGCAGCGTCTTCGGAGCGGGGGATTACACCGGGGAGCTGTTTTTT	CASSVFGAGDYTGELFF
NA	TRBJ1-1	NA	TRBV3-1/TRBV3-2	TGTGCCAGCAGCCAACAGGGTTCTGAAGCTTTCTTT	CASSQQGSEAFF
NA	TRBJ1-3	NA	TRBV11-2	TGTGCCAGCAGCTTAGTGTGGCAGAGGGGAAACACCATATATTTT	CASSLVWQRGNTIYF
TRBD1	TRBJ1-1	once	TRBV27	TGTGCCAGCAGTGACAGGGCAGTAACTGAAGCTTTCTTT	CASSDRAVTEAFF
TRBD1	TRBJ2-3	NA	TRBV28	TGTGCCAGCAGTTCACCCCGGGACAGGGGAACAGATACGCAGTATTTT	CASSSPRDRGTDTQYF
NA	TRBJ2-3	NA	TRBV18	TGTGCCAGCTCACCCATGACAGATACGCAGTATTTT	CASSPMTDTQYF
NA	TRBJ1-4	once	TRBV7-9	TGTGCCAGCAGCTTACAGGGAATGTCAACTAATGAAAAACTGTTTTTT	CASSLQGMSTNEKLFF
NA	TRBJ2-3	NA	TRBV15	TGTGCCACCAGCGCAGTGGGCACAGATACGCAGTATTTT	CATSAVGTDTQYF
TRBD2	TRBJ2-1	NA	TRBV3-1/TRBV3-2	TGTGCCAGCAGCCGGGATATAGCGGGGGGGCAACACAATGAGCAGTTCTTC	CASSRDIAGGQHNEQFF
TRBD1	TRBJ1-4	NA	TRBV7-9	TGTGCCAGCACCCCCACAGGGGGCGATAATGAAAAACTGTTTTTT	CASTPTGGDNEKLFF
TRBD2	TRBJ2-1	NA	TRBV5-1	TGCGCCAGCAGCTCTGCCGGGGGGGCCTGGGAGCAGTTCTTC	CASSSAGGAWEQFF
NA	TRBJ1-3	NA	TRBV9	TGTGCCAGCGGAGGGGAAACTGGAAACACCATATATTTT	CASGGETGNTIYF
NA	TRBJ2-6	NA	TRBV29-1	TGCAGCGTTGAAGAGCGAGGAACTGGGGCCAACGTCCTGACTTTC	CSVEERGTGANVLTF
TRBD1	TRBJ1-4	NA	TRBV6-5	TGTGCCAGCAGCGGGACAGGGGGCAGTGAAAAACTGTTTTTT	CASSGTGGSEKLFF
TRBD2	TRBJ2-7	NA	TRBV2	TGTGCCAGCAGGGGGTCCAGCGGGATGTACGAGCAGTACTTC	CASRGSSGMYEQYF
NA	TRBJ2-2	NA	TRBV7-2	TGTGCCAGCAGCTTAGTCCAGGGTAACACCGGGGAGCTGTTTTTT	CASSLVQGNTGELFF
NA	TRBJ1-4	NA	TRBV5-1	TGCGCCAGCAGCTTGGCGGGAGGAGGAAAACTGTTTTTT	CASSLAGGGKLFF
NA	TRBJ2-3	NA	TRBV5-4	TGTGCCAGCAGCGAGGGAAGGTACACAGATACGCAGTATTTT	CASSEGRYTDTQYF
TRBD2	TRBJ2-7	few	TRBV11-1	TGTGCCAGCAGCCCTATCGGACTAGGTAGGGAGCAGTACTTC	CASSPIGLGREQYF
NA	TRBJ1-1	NA	TRBV5-1	TGCGCCAGCAGCTTGGTAAGTTCAGGAAACACTGAAGCTTTCTTT	CASSLVSSGNTEAFF
TRBD1	TRBJ1-1	NA	TRBV6-5	TGTGCCAGCAGTCTACAGGGGGCGGCGACTGAAGCTTTCTTT	CASSLQGAATEAFF